The clone carrying this TCR beta chain was seen only a few times. This entry belongs to a study of response to subunit inactivated influenza vaccine. V lost 7 bases and J lost 8; bases outside the gene matches: 12. Germline V gene sequence: CDR1 SQVTM, CDR2 ANQGSEA. This CDR3 comprises 15 residues. TCRdb fed the RT-PCR reads into MiXCR, producing one record per CDR3 protein. The sample lists 500,000 or so distinct CDR3 sequences; about 17% were seen once. The source is a man aged 50 to 75 who received an inactivated influenza vaccine. The chain uses TRBV29-1 and TRBJ2-1, with 12 nucleotides matching TRBD2. The sample here was CD4+ T cells sorted from PBMCs, taken about 24 months after vaccination. Written as DNA, the CDR3 is TGCAGCGCAACAAAAGGACTAGCGGGGTTAGATGAGCAGTTCTTC. This gives the protein CSATKGLAGLDEQFF.